The 24 T cell receptor beta chains below were found in one sample sequenced in a study of shared clonotypes between healthy human individuals. Assay: immunoSEQ multiplex PCR; the TCRdb copy retains only in-frame clones and omits some. Among millions of clones listed, approximately 95% were seen once. The sample was naive CD4+ T cells sorted from blood. Subset here: CD45RA+ positively selected. The receptors here all came from a man aged 18-30 years in good health.

The V and J genes are TRBV7-9 and TRBJ2-7; perhaps D is TRBD1 or TRBD2 (5 bases each). V gave up 8 bases and J gave up 7 bases, with 15 bases separating them. CDR3 length: 12 residues. Germline values: CDR1 SEHNR, CDR2 FQNEAQ (reference sequence). The chain's CDR3 is CASGTGVGEQYF. Written as DNA, the CDR3 is TGTGCCAGCGGGACCGGGGTTGGAGAGCAGTACTTC.

The chain recombines TRBV29-1 with TRBJ2-7; 11 nucleotides align to TRBD1. Germline V gene lookup returns CDR1 SQVTM and CDR2 ANQGSEA. V gave up 6 bases and J gave up 2 bases; unmatched junction bases: 6. The CDR3 extends over 14 amino acids. In nucleotides, the CDR3 is TGCAGCGTCCCCGGGACAGGGGGACCCTACGAGCAGTACTTC. It is translated as CSVPGTGGPYEQYF.

The J gene is TRBJ2-3, the V gene TRBV18; TRBD2 agrees at 7 bases. The CDR3 is 14 amino acids. Trimming took 3 bases from V and 4 from J; bases not matched to a gene: 4. The germline V gene encodes CDR1 KGHSH and CDR2 LQKENI. CDR3 nucleotides: TGTGCCAGCTCACCGGGGAGGGTCTCAGATACGCAGTATTTT. This translates into CASSPGRVSDTQYF. The full variable domain, its missing parts supplied by reference TRBV18 and TRBJ2-3, is NAGVMQNPRHLVRRRGQEARLRCSPMKGHSHVYWYRQLPEEGLKFMVYLQKENIIDESGMPKERFSAEFPKEGPSILRIQQVVRGDSAAYFCASSPGRVSDTQYFGPGTRLTVL.

In regard to this clone: The sample contains more than one DNA sequence encoding this CDR3. This chain connects TRBV15 to TRBJ1-3; D ambiguous. This CDR3 has 13 residues. Per the germline V gene, CDR1 is LNHNV and CDR2 is YYDKDF (reference sequence). With 1 base removed from V and 3 bases from J, the gap between germline ends came to 4 bases. CDR3 nucleotide sequence: TGTGCCACCAGCAGAGGGAGTGGAAACACCATATATTTT. It yields the protein CATSRGSGNTIYF.

The chain combines TRBV11-2 with TRBJ2-3, with 10 bases aligning to TRBD2. The CDR3 is 16 residues long. V shed 4 bases and J 3 bases; nucleotides not matched to a gene: 7. Per germline, CDR1 SGHAT and CDR2 FQNNGV. The CDR3 protein is CASSSIRGLATDTQYF. The CDR3 DNA follows: TGTGCCAGCAGCTCGATTAGGGGACTAGCGACAGATACGCAGTATTTT.

The chain joins TRBV29-1 to TRBJ1-2; D might be TRBD1 (6 bases). Trimming stripped 6 bases from V and 2 bases from J, with 19 bases between. CDR1 and CDR2 (germline): SQVTM, ANQGSEA. CDR3 length: 15 residues. The CDR3 loop is CSVRGEAGANYGYTF. CDR3 nucleotide sequence: TGCAGCGTGCGGGGGGAGGCAGGGGCGAACTATGGCTACACCTTC.

This clone was counted once. The gene calls are TRBV5-1 and TRBJ1-4, with 7 bases fitting TRBD1. The CDR3 loop spans 17 amino acids. Germline V lookup: CDR1 SGHRS, CDR2 YFSETQ. With V trimmed by 3 bases and J by 0 bases, 8 bases remained unmatched. The CDR3 sequence: CASSWGGQIATNEKLFF. The DNA of the CDR3 is TGCGCCAGCAGCTGGGGGGGACAGATTGCAACTAATGAAAAACTGTTTTTT.

CDR3 sequence: CASSQDMIRTGGYNEQFF. The CDR3 DNA is TGCGCCAGCAGCCAAGATATGATACGGACAGGGGGATACAATGAGCAGTTCTTC. The chain couples TRBV4-3 to TRBJ2-1; TRBD1 aligns across 10 bases. After removal of 0 bases from V and 4 bases from J, the junction contained 9 bases not matched to a gene. CDR1 is LGHNA and CDR2 is YSLEER in the germline V gene. This CDR3 has 18 residues.

The CDR3 region has the DNA TGTGCCAGCAGCCGAATAACGGGATACACCGGGGAGCTGTTTTTT. This gives the protein CASSRITGYTGELFF. The genes are TRBV14 and TRBJ2-2, with D possibly being TRBD2 (5 bases). CDR1 SGHDN and CDR2 FVKESK come from the germline V gene. The V gene lost 4 bases and the J gene lost 3 bases, with 12 bases spanning the gap. The length of the CDR3 is 15 residues.

The gene calls are TRBV6-1 and TRBJ1-5; D not certain. V was shortened by 1 base and J by 7 bases, with 8 bases between the two germline ends. The germline CDR1 and CDR2 sequences are MNHNS and SASEGT. This CDR3 contains 13 residues. The CDR3 loop is CASSEGFRQPQHF. In nucleotides, the CDR3 is TGTGCCAGCAGTGAAGGTTTTAGGCAGCCCCAGCATTTT.

This chain connects TRBV19 to TRBJ2-3; D is undetermined. The V end was cut by 3 bases, the J end by 1 base, with 11 bases between. The CDR3 loop spans 15 amino acids. The germline V gene encodes CDR1 LNHDA and CDR2 SQIVND (reference sequence). CDR3 residues: CASSIPLAGTDTQYF. In DNA, the CDR3 is TGTGCCAGTAGTATCCCGCTCGCCGGCACAGATACGCAGTATTTT.

This rearrangement joins TRBV14 to TRBJ2-4; D gene unclear. Germline V gene data show CDR1 as SGHDN and CDR2 as FVKESK. The CDR3 runs 9 residues. The germline V and J ends were trimmed by 9 bases and 8 bases, with 5 bases remaining between them. For the CDR3, the DNA is TGTGCCAGGAAGGACATTCAGTACTTC. Its translation: CARKDIQYF.

This sequence joins TRBV6-6 and TRBJ2-2, with TRBD1 as a possible D gene (6 bases). The CDR3 runs to 16 residues. V was clipped by 5 bases and J by 1 base, with 14 bases between them. The germline V gene has CDR1 MNHNY and CDR2 SVGAGI (reference sequence). CDR3: CASSLRGALNTGELFF. The CDR3 nucleotides read TGTGCCAGCAGTCTCAGGGGAGCATTGAACACCGGGGAGCTGTTTTTT.

The chain carries TRBV7-2 and TRBJ2-7; 8 bases match TRBD2. V trimming: 2 bases; J trimming: 7 bases; junction bases outside the gene matches: 7. The germline V gene encodes CDR1 SGHTA and CDR2 FQGNSA. The CDR3 runs to 14 residues. The CDR3: CASSLYRGRIEQYF. The CDR3 region has the DNA TGTGCCAGCAGCTTATATCGCGGGAGGATTGAGCAGTACTTC.

V is TRBV27 and J is TRBJ2-5; D uncertain. The CDR3 runs 14 residues. Per germline, CDR1 MNHEY and CDR2 SMNVEV (reference sequence). V was clipped by 6 bases and J by 5 bases, with 16 bases between them. CDR3 DNA: TGTGCCAGCAGCCCTTCGTCCTCTCCGGAGACCCAGTACTTC. It yields the protein CASSPSSSPETQYF.

CDR3 DNA: TGCGCCAGCAGTGCCTCCCCGGGGCCGGAGGCTGAAGCTTTCTTT. Protein: CASSASPGPEAEAFF. The chain joins TRBV10-1 to TRBJ1-1; D is perhaps TRBD1 (5 bases). Trimming removed 4 bases at V and 6 bases at J, with 18 bases between. The CDR3 extends over 15 amino acids. CDR1 is WNHNN and CDR2 is SYGVQD in the germline V gene (reference sequence).

The rearrangement joins TRBV5-1 to TRBJ1-5, with D possibly TRBD1 on 5 matching bases. The CDR3 is 15 residues long. CDR1 and CDR2 from the germline V gene are SGHRS and YFSETQ. Trimming left V 0 bases short and J 6 bases short, with 13 bases between. CDR3 loop: CASSLVPGASQPQHF. As DNA, the CDR3 is TGCGCCAGCAGCTTGGTCCCCGGGGCCAGTCAGCCCCAGCATTTT.

The chain is built from TRBV9 and TRBJ2-3; 10 positions match TRBD1. The germline CDR1 and CDR2 sequences are SGDLS and YYNGEE. Trimming took 0 bases from V and 5 from J; bases not matched to a gene: 3. The CDR3 consists of 15 residues. The CDR3 region has the DNA TGTGCCAGCAGCGTAGATGGGACAGGGGTAGATACGCAGTATTTT. Translating gives CASSVDGTGVDTQYF.

This sequence joins TRBV7-2 and TRBJ2-7; D not certain. Germline loops: CDR1 SGHTA, CDR2 FQGNSA. V was cut by 2 bases and J by 2 bases, with 16 bases left in between. The CDR3 is made up of 16 amino acids. CDR3: CASSLLKYPSPYEQYF. The CDR3 region has the DNA TGTGCCAGCAGCTTATTGAAGTATCCGAGTCCCTACGAGCAGTACTTC.

The J gene is TRBJ1-5, the V gene TRBV5-6; weak D call: TRBD1 (5 bases). The CDR3 contains 16 residues. Deletions cut 4 bases from V and 4 bases from J, with 18 bases between. Germline V gene lookup returns CDR1 SGHDT and CDR2 YYEEEE. The CDR3 protein is CASSRANGGFNQPQHF. The CDR3 DNA follows: TGTGCCAGCAGCCGCGCAAACGGGGGGTTTAATCAGCCCCAGCATTTT.

J is TRBJ2-1 and V is TRBV11-2; 16 nucleotides align to TRBD2. V was pared by 0 bases and J by 9 bases, with 8 bases of the junction left unmatched. The CDR3 length is 18 residues. The germline gives CDR1 SGHAT, CDR2 FQNNGV. CDR3 coding DNA: TGTGCCAGCAGCTTAGAGTTGGGACTAGCGGGAGGGCATTTTGAGCAGTTCTTC. Amino acid sequence: CASSLELGLAGGHFEQFF.

The V call is TRBV6-1, the J call TRBJ1-2, with D tentatively TRBD1 (6 bases). With 5 bases removed from V and 1 base from J, the gap between germline ends came to 14 bases. CDR1 is MNHNS, CDR2 SASEGT, per germline. The CDR3 runs 15 residues. The CDR3 region is CASSPQDSYNYGYTF. The DNA for the CDR3 is TGTGCCAGCAGTCCCCAGGACAGTTATAACTATGGCTACACCTTC.

This clone has just one count. Other DNA variants within this sample encode the same CDR3. The J gene is TRBJ2-7, the V gene TRBV7-2; tentatively, D is TRBD2 (5 bases). There are 14 residues in the CDR3. V lost 0 bases to trimming and J lost 2 bases, with 8 bases between them. Per germline, CDR1 SGHTA and CDR2 FQGNSA. The DNA of the CDR3 is TGTGCCAGCAGCTTAGCATCCGGGGCCTACGAGCAGTACTTC. This codes for CASSLASGAYEQYF.

The chain recombines TRBV5-4 with TRBJ2-5; a possible D gene is TRBD2 (5 bases). V was trimmed by 0 bases and J by 1 base, leaving 13 bases between them. The CDR3 spans 16 residues. In germline, CDR1 is SGHNT, CDR2 YYREEE (reference sequence). CDR3 in amino acids: CASSLGRGAAQETQYF. CDR3 nucleotide sequence: TGTGCCAGCAGCTTGGGGCGCGGAGCGGCCCAAGAGACCCAGTACTTC.